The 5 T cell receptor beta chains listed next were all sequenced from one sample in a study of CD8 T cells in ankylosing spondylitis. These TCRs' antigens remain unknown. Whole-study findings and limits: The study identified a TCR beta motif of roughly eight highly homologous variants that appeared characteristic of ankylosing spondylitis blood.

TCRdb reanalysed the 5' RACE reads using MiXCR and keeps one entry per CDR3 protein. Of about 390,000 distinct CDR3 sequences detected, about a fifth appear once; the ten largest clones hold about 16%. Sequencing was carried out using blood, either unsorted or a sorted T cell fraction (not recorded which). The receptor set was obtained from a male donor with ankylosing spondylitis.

This CDR3 reads CASRTTGGGDTQYF. As DNA, the CDR3 is TGTGCCAGTAGAACCACAGGGGGTGGAGATACGCAGTATTTT. V gene TRBV19 combines with J gene TRBJ2-3, with TRBD1 matching 8 bases. Germline loops: CDR1 LNHDA, CDR2 SQIVND (reference sequence). The CDR3 length is 14 residues. After removal of 6 bases from V and 5 bases from J, the junction contained 7 bases not matched to a gene.

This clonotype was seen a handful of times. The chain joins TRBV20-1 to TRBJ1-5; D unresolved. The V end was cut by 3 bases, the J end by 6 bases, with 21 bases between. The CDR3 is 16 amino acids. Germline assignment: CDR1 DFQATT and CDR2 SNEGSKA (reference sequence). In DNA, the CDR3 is TGCAGTGCTAGTAAAGGTGTGCTGGGCGGGCCTCAGCCCCAGCATTTT. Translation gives CSASKGVLGGPQPQHF.

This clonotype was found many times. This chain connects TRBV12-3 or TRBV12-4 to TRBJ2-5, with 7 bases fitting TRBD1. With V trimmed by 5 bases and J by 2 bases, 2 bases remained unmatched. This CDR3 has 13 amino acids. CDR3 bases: TGTGCCAGCAGTCCAGGGGGACAAGAGACCCAGTACTTC. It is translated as CASSPGGQETQYF.

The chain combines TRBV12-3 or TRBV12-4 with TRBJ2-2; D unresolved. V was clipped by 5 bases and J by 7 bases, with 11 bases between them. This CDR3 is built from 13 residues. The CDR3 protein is CASSPTRNGELFF. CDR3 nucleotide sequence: TGTGCCAGCAGTCCGACCCGAAACGGGGAGCTGTTTTTT.

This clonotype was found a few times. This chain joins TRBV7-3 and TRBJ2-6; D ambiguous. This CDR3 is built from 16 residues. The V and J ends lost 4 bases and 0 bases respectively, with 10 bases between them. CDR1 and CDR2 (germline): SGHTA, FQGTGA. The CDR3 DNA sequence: TGTGCCAGCAGCTCGAGATCGGGCTCTGGGGCCAACGTCCTGACTTTC. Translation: CASSSRSGSGANVLTF.